This entry lists 6 T cell receptor beta chains sequenced from one sample in a study of lymphopenia after photon versus proton radiotherapy. Some clones are missing from TCRdb's copy, which holds only in-frame ones; the method was immunoSEQ multiplex PCR. The sample lists approximately 150,000 clones; about 88% were seen once. Material: peripheral blood, obtained from a patient treated with photon-based radiotherapy. Every receptor here comes from a man in his fifties or sixties with gastric cancer.

The chain couples TRBV11-2 to TRBJ1-6; D call uncertain. Germline assignment: CDR1 SGHAT and CDR2 FQNNGV. The CDR3 runs 13 residues. V was shortened by 11 bases and J by 8 bases, with 16 bases between the two germline ends. This CDR3 reads CADGAGSYSPLHF. CDR3 nucleotides: TGTGCCGACGGTGCAGGTTCGTATTCACCCCTCCACTTT.

The chain joins TRBV6-5 to TRBJ1-2; D not certain. The V end lost 4 bases, the J end lost 5 bases, and 17 bases lay between the germline ends. The CDR3 consists of 15 residues. Germline lookup yields CDR1 MNHEY and CDR2 SVGAGI. CDR3 DNA sequence: TGTGCCAGCAGTTCCCCGGGAGCTTCCGTATATGGCTACACCTTC. Translation gives CASSSPGASVYGYTF.

The J gene is TRBJ2-7, the V gene TRBV19; D ambiguous. The CDR3 sequence is 14 residues long. Germline V CDR1 and CDR2: LNHDA, SQIVND (reference sequence). The V and J ends lost 8 bases and 3 bases respectively, with 17 bases between them. CDR3 amino acids: CASRSSHISYEQYF. The CDR3 nucleotides are TGTGCCAGTCGAAGTTCACATATTAGCTACGAGCAGTACTTC.

CDR3 loop: CAWSVLIKNTEAFF. Here the CDR3 DNA reads TGTGCCTGGAGTGTACTTATTAAGAACACTGAAGCTTTCTTT. The V and J genes are TRBV30 and TRBJ1-1; D ambiguous. The V and J ends lost 0 bases and 1 base respectively, with 9 bases between them. Germline V lookup: CDR1 GTSNPN, CDR2 SVGIG (reference sequence). The CDR3 spans 14 residues.

The chain has TRBV30 and TRBJ2-7; TRBD1 is a possible D gene (6 bases). Deletions cut 4 bases from V and 6 bases from J, with 16 bases between. This CDR3 has 13 residues. The germline V gene encodes CDR1 GTSNPN and CDR2 SVGIG (reference sequence). The CDR3 protein is CAWKDSHPGEQYF. DNA of the CDR3: TGTGCCTGGAAGGACAGCCACCCGGGCGAGCAGTACTTC.

The chain uses TRBV19 and TRBJ1-5; D remains unclear. Looked up from germline, CDR1 is LNHDA and CDR2 is SQIVND (reference sequence). This CDR3 has 13 amino acids. Between the trimmed V and J ends, which lost 5 bases and 3 bases, there was a span of 8 bases. The CDR3 is CASSGRHNQPQHF. CDR3 bases: TGTGCCAGTAGTGGACGGCACAATCAGCCCCAGCATTTT. Supplemented by reference TRBV19 and TRBJ1-5, the full variable domain reads DGGITQSPKYLFRKEGQNVTLSCEQNLNHDAMYWYRQDPGQGLRLIYYSQIVNDFQKGDIAEGYSVSREKKESFPLTVTSAQKNPTAFYLCASSGRHNQPQHFGDGTRLSIL.